The clone carrying this TCR beta chain was observed a handful of times. Its target is not known. V gave up 6 bases and J gave up 3 bases, with 17 bases separating them. This CDR3 comprises 15 residues. Germline CDR1 ENHRY, CDR2 SYGVKD. These data belong to a study of CD8 T cells in ankylosing spondylitis. Notes on the study in general: Several highly homologous variants formed a TCR beta motif that appeared characteristic of ankylosing spondylitis blood. There was reportedly significant enrichment of clones that were disease-linked in matched ankylosing spondylitis synovial fluid.

Via MiXCR, TCRdb re-called the 5' RACE reads, giving one row per CDR3 protein. The table shows around 150,000 distinct CDR3 sequences, with 25% to 35% occurring only once. Sequencing was done on a sample of synovial fluid, either unsorted or a sorted T cell fraction (not recorded which). The chain is built from TRBV10-3 and TRBJ1-2, with D unresolved. This clonotype originated in a male donor with ankylosing spondylitis. The CDR3 protein is CAISYSLQSDYGYTF. CDR3 sequence (DNA): TGTGCCATCAGCTACAGTCTCCAATCCGACTATGGCTACACCTTC.